This passage covers 7 T cell receptor beta chains from one sample sequenced in a study of blood T cell repertoires in COVID-19. The table came from immunoSEQ multiplex PCR; TCRdb's copy has only in-frame clones and leaves some out. This table has over 250,000 clones, 75% to 90% appearing once. Sequencing was done on a sample of PBMCs or T cells enriched from blood (not recorded which). These receptors were taken from a man in his forties who had recovered from COVID-19.

The rearrangement joins TRBV9 to TRBJ2-7; 7 bases align to TRBD1. CDR3 size: 16 residues. V lost 4 bases to trimming and J lost 1 base; unmatched junction nucleotides: 11. The germline CDR1 and CDR2 sequences are SGDLS and YYNGEE. As DNA, the CDR3 is TGTGCCAGCAGCCCAGCCCCGGGACAGCCATCCTACGAGCAGTACTTC. Protein product: CASSPAPGQPSYEQYF.

V gene TRBV6-5 combines with J gene TRBJ1-1; tentative D call: TRBD1 (5 bases). CDR1 and CDR2 (germline): MNHEY, SVGAGI. V dropped 6 bases and J dropped 7 bases, with 21 bases sitting between them. There are 15 residues in the CDR3. The CDR3 nucleotides read TGTGCCAGCAGAATCAGAGCAGGGTATAGTGGTGAAGCTTTCTTT. Translating gives CASRIRAGYSGEAFF.

The chain joins TRBV11-2 to TRBJ2-1, with a weak D call TRBD2 (6 bases). Germline V gene lookup returns CDR1 SGHAT and CDR2 FQNNGV. V gave up 1 base and J gave up 3 bases, with 13 bases separating them. The CDR3 covers 16 residues. The chain's CDR3 is CASSLGLAGGYNEQFF. As DNA, the CDR3 is TGTGCCAGCAGCTTAGGCCTAGCCGGGGGCTACAATGAGCAGTTCTTC.

The J gene is TRBJ2-6, the V gene TRBV18, with 9 bases lining up with TRBD2. Trimming cost V 2 bases and J 1 base; bases outside gene matches: 12. Germline assignment: CDR1 KGHSH and CDR2 LQKENI. The CDR3 is made up of 20 amino acids. The CDR3 is CASSPGFGGRDKSGANVLTF. The DNA for the CDR3 is TGTGCCAGCTCACCAGGATTCGGCGGGAGGGATAAATCTGGGGCCAACGTCCTGACTTTC.

The chain has TRBV5-1 and TRBJ1-1, with D perhaps matching TRBD1 (5 bases). Per germline, CDR1 SGHRS and CDR2 YFSETQ. Trimming cost V 3 bases and J 0 bases, with 15 bases left between them. The CDR3 extends over 16 amino acids. The CDR3 nucleotides are TGCGCCAGCAGCTCCGACAGTGAATCCATGAACACTGAAGCTTTCTTT. Translated, it gives CASSSDSESMNTEAFF. The complete variable domain, with remaining parts taken from reference TRBV5-1 and TRBJ1-1, reads KAGVTQTPRYLIKTRGQQVTLSCSPISGHRSVSWYQQTPGQGLQFLFEYFSETQRNKGNFPGRFSGRQFSNSRSEMNVSTLELGDSALYLCASSSDSESMNTEAFFGQGTRLTVV.

The chain recombines TRBV11-3 with TRBJ2-2, with a tentative D call TRBD1 (6 bases). Between the trimmed V and J ends, which lost 10 bases and 2 bases, there was a span of 11 bases. This CDR3 is built from 13 residues. Germline loops: CDR1 SGHNT, CDR2 YENEEA. The CDR3 DNA sequence: TGTGCCACCATGGGACATAACACCGGGGAGCTGTTTTTT. Translating it yields CATMGHNTGELFF.

This chain uses TRBV6-1 with TRBJ2-7; 7 bases are shared with TRBD1. This CDR3 contains 14 residues. Trimming took 4 bases from V and 3 from J; bases not matched to a gene: 6. Germline-derived CDR1 and CDR2 are MNHNS and SASEGT. CDR3: CASSVRQGLYEQYF. Here the CDR3 DNA reads TGTGCCAGCAGTGTTCGACAGGGTCTCTACGAGCAGTACTTC.